The 10 T cell receptor beta chains listed next were all sequenced from one sample in a study of beta chain features in type 1 diabetes. Overall study results and limits: Moderate yet significant TCRB CDR3 shortening was seen in Type 1 diabetes patients in all four CD4+ subsets.

Their cognate antigens are unknown. Reverse transcribing all isolated RNA meant expressed TCRB transcripts were sequenced. Here immunoSEQ multiplex PCR was the method, and the copy in TCRdb shows in-frame clones only, minus some. The sample yields around 650,000 clones, 9.5% to 15% seen once. Sequences were obtained from naive CD4+ T cells from blood. These receptors were collected from a man younger than 40 with type 1 diabetes.

The chain has TRBV4-2 and TRBJ1-2; 8 positions agree with TRBD1. The junction had 3 bases not matched to a gene; V was cut back by 0 bases and J by 6 bases. CDR3 length equals 14 residues. Germline V gene lookup returns CDR1 LGHNA and CDR2 YNFKEQ. In DNA, the CDR3 is TGTGCCAGCAGCCAAGACAGGGGGCGGGATGGCTACACCTTC. As protein: CASSQDRGRDGYTF.

This clone appeared a few times. V usage is TRBV4-3 and J usage is TRBJ2-3, with TRBD1 matching over 10 bases. This CDR3 comprises 16 residues. With 1 base clipped from V and 4 bases from J, the junction kept 5 bases outside the gene matches. Looked up from germline, CDR1 is LGHNA and CDR2 is YSLEER. The CDR3 spells CASSQGTGGVADTQYF. CDR3 in DNA: TGCGCCAGCAGCCAAGGGACAGGGGGTGTAGCAGATACGCAGTATTTT.

V gene TRBV9 combines with J gene TRBJ2-1, with D uncertain. Trimming shortened V by 0 bases and J by 5 bases, and 9 bases separated the two germline ends. Per the germline V gene, CDR1 is SGDLS and CDR2 is YYNGEE. The CDR3 is 14 amino acids. Here the CDR3 DNA reads TGTGCCAGCAGCGTAGATCTACGGGACAATGAGCAGTTCTTC. Translated, it gives CASSVDLRDNEQFF.

This clone was found a few times. The chain carries TRBV28 and TRBJ2-3; the D call may be TRBD1 or TRBD2 (5 bases each). Trimming took 6 bases from V and 0 from J, leaving 13 bases between them. CDR3 length: 15 amino acids. CDR1 and CDR2 (germline): MDHEN, SYDVKM. The CDR3, as DNA: TGTGCCAGCAGCCCCGGGGCACCTAGCACAGATACGCAGTATTTT. It specifies CASSPGAPSTDTQYF.

CDR3 DNA sequence: TGTGCCAGCAGCGTACAAGGGGGCGTCGGCACTGAAGCTTTCTTT. Translated, it gives CASSVQGGVGTEAFF. V gene TRBV7-2 combines with J gene TRBJ1-1; 7 nucleotides match TRBD1. After removal of 5 bases from V and 4 bases from J, the junction contained 10 bases not matched to a gene. The CDR3 totals 15 residues. Germline-derived CDR1 and CDR2 are SGHTA and FQGNSA.

This clone was observed a few times. V usage is TRBV4-3 and J usage is TRBJ1-6; TRBD1 matches at 8 bases. CDR1 is LGHNA and CDR2 is YSLEER in the germline V gene. V lost 4 bases to trimming and J lost 12 bases; unmatched junction nucleotides: 5. The CDR3 is made up of 13 amino acids. This CDR3 is CASSRDRGEPLHF. CDR3 nucleotides: TGCGCCAGCAGCCGAGACAGGGGAGAACCCCTCCACTTT.

This clone came up a few times. The chain has TRBV7-2 and TRBJ2-1, with D tentatively TRBD2 (6 bases). V lost 5 bases and J lost 15, with 20 bases in between. CDR1 is SGHTA and CDR2 is FQGNSA in the germline V gene. This CDR3 has 13 residues. The CDR3 region has the DNA TGTGCCAGCAGCCTAAGGATTTGGGACTTCGCGTTCTTC. This translates into CASSLRIWDFAFF.

The chain combines TRBV14 with TRBJ1-1; D not certain. There are 15 residues in the CDR3. V lost 0 bases to trimming and J lost 4 bases, with 12 bases between them. CDR1 is SGHDN and CDR2 is FVKESK in the germline V gene. The CDR3 sequence: CASSQERIRRTEAFF. The CDR3 region has the DNA TGTGCCAGCAGCCAAGAAAGGATCCGGCGCACTGAAGCTTTCTTT.

This clone has a handful of counts. This chain joins TRBV2 and TRBJ1-6; D is undetermined. In germline, CDR1 is SNHLY, CDR2 FYNNEI. The CDR3 has 14 amino acids. V lost 2 bases and J lost 10, with 12 bases in between. The CDR3 bases are TGTGCCAGCAGTGAAAACAGTATTGGCTCACCCCTCCACTTT. Translating gives CASSENSIGSPLHF.

This clone appeared a few times. The rearrangement uses TRBV5-4 and TRBJ1-2; D may be TRBD1 (6 bases). The germline V and J ends were trimmed by 2 bases and 4 bases, with 18 bases remaining between them. Germline V CDR1 and CDR2: SGHNT, YYREEE (reference sequence). The length of the CDR3 is 16 residues. The CDR3 DNA reads as TGTGCCAGCAGCTTCGATGGAGTCGGGGGCAGCTATGGCTACACCTTC. It yields the protein CASSFDGVGGSYGYTF.